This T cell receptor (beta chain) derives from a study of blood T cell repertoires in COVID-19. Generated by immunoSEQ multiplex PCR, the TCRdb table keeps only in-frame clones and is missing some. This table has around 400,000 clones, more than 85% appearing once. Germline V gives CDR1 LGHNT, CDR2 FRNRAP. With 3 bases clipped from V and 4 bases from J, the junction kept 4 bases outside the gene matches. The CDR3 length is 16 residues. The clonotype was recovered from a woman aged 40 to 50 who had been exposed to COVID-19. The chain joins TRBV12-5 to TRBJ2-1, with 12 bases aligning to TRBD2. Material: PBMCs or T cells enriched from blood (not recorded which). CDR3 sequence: CASGFRTSGVYNEQFF. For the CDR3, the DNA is TGTGCTAGTGGTTTCCGGACTAGCGGGGTATACAATGAGCAGTTCTTC.